This T cell receptor (beta chain) came from a study of chemoradiotherapy in HPV16-positive cancers. Findings and limits, study-wide: During treatment, candidate HPV-specific clones and E7-related motifs expanded in tumor.

Sequenced by immunoSEQ multiplex PCR; TCRdb stores in-frame clones only, minus some. This sample has 30,000 to 40,000 clones, with around 77% found just once. Repertoires were sampled repeatedly during chemoradiotherapy. As to this clone: As yet, its antigen is unknown.

Deletions cut 3 bases from V and 10 bases from J, with 24 bases between. The CDR3 consists of 16 residues. CDR1 and CDR2 (germline): SNHLY, FYNNEI. This chain connects TRBV2 to TRBJ1-1; D is perhaps TRBD1 (5 bases). This specimen consisted of blood, obtained from a patient who underwent chemoradiotherapy. The TCR comes from a human donor with HPV-associated anogenital cancer. The chain's CDR3 is CASSEVGSRRGQRAFF. The CDR3 DNA sequence: TGTGCCAGCAGTGAGGTCGGGTCCCGACGGGGCCAACGAGCTTTCTTT.